These 6 T cell receptor beta chains were all obtained from the same sample, sequenced in a study of multiple sclerosis patients with progressive multifocal leukoencephalopathy. Data came from immunoSEQ multiplex PCR; TCRdb stores just in-frame clones and leaves some out. The repertoire has 25,000 to 35,000 clones, approximately 89% of them found once; the top ten carry 1.5%. As to time point: 5 to 6 months of natalizumab therapy. This material consisted of PBMCs, taken from a patient treated with natalizumab. The receptors stem from a human donor with multiple sclerosis.

The gene calls are TRBV27 and TRBJ2-7; no firm D call. This CDR3 spans 14 amino acids. V was clipped by 3 bases and J by 2 bases, with 11 bases between them. The germline V gene encodes CDR1 MNHEY and CDR2 SMNVEV (reference sequence). The CDR3 loop is CASSFSYGTYEQYF. In DNA form, the CDR3 reads TGTGCCAGCAGTTTTTCTTACGGTACCTACGAGCAGTACTTC.

The rearrangement uses TRBV7-9 and TRBJ1-2; no firm D call. The germline V and J ends were trimmed by 3 bases and 3 bases, with 2 bases remaining between them. This CDR3 is 11 amino acids long. From germline, CDR1 is SEHNR and CDR2 FQNEAQ (reference sequence). In DNA, the CDR3 is TGTGCCAGCAGCTTCGACTATGGCTACACCTTC. Translation: CASSFDYGYTF. The full variable domain, with the rest looked up from reference TRBV7-9 and TRBJ1-2, is DTGVSQNPRHKITKRGQNVTFRCDPISEHNRLYWYRQTLGQGPEFLTYFQNEAQLEKSRLLSDRFSAERPKGSFSTLEIQRTEQGDSAMYLCASSFDYGYTFGSGTRLTVV.

The chain is built from TRBV9 and TRBJ2-3; the match to TRBD2 covers 12 bases. This CDR3 comprises 16 residues. From germline, CDR1 is SGDLS and CDR2 YYNGEE. J gave up 2 bases and V 4 bases, and 5 bases lay outside the gene matches. CDR3 sequence reads: CASSPRLAGDTDTQYF. CDR3 in DNA: TGTGCCAGCAGCCCCCGACTAGCGGGGGACACAGATACGCAGTATTTT.

The chain joins TRBV7-2 to TRBJ1-3; tentatively, D is TRBD1 (6 bases). CDR3 size: 18 residues. Germline CDR1 and CDR2: SGHTA and FQGNSA. V gave up 5 bases and J gave up 0 bases, with 20 bases separating them. CDR3 sequence: CASSLPLNRALSGNTIYF. The DNA for the CDR3 is TGTGCCAGCAGCCTGCCCCTTAACAGGGCCCTCTCTGGAAACACCATATATTTT. The variable domain in full, completed from reference TRBV7-2 and TRBJ1-3, reads GAGVSQSPSNKVTEKGKDVELRCDPISGHTALYWYRQSLGQGLEFLIYFQGNSAPDKSGLPSDRFSAERTGGSVSTLTIQRTQQEDSAVYLCASSLPLNRALSGNTIYFGEGSWLTVV.

The CDR3 loop is CASSPSGVGGTGARTQYF. The DNA of the CDR3 is TGTGCCAGCAGTCCTAGCGGGGTTGGGGGGACTGGTGCTCGTACGCAGTATTTT. The chain recombines TRBV28 with TRBJ2-3, with TRBD2 matching 9 bases. CDR1 is MDHEN and CDR2 is SYDVKM in the germline V gene. J gave up 8 bases and V 5 bases, and 20 bases lay outside the gene matches. This CDR3 has 18 residues.

This clone has a handful of counts. The rearrangement uses TRBV6-6 and TRBJ1-2; TRBD1 agrees at 7 bases. This CDR3 contains 13 residues. Germline values: CDR1 MNHNY, CDR2 SVGAGI (reference sequence). V gave up 6 bases and J gave up 2 bases; unmatched junction bases: 3. CDR3 in DNA: TGTGCCAGCAGGGTGGACAGGAACTATGGCTACACCTTC. This translates into CASRVDRNYGYTF.